The 20 T cell receptor beta chains reported below all come from one sample, sequenced in a study of blood T cell repertoires in COVID-19. Libraries were prepared by immunoSEQ multiplex PCR; TCRdb keeps only in-frame clonotypes and omits some of them. This sample has about 87,000 clones, with roughly 75% found just once. Sequenced material: peripheral blood. Receptor source: a woman aged 45 to 65 with acute or convalescent COVID-19.

This chain joins TRBV5-5 and TRBJ2-1; TRBD2 agrees at 11 bases. CDR3 length equals 17 residues. V lost 0 bases to trimming and J lost 8 bases; unmatched junction nucleotides: 10. The germline CDR1 and CDR2 sequences are SGHKS and YYEKEE (reference sequence). The CDR3 loop reads CASSLVPSGGWSHEQFF. Written as DNA, the CDR3 is TGTGCCAGCAGCTTGGTGCCTAGCGGGGGGTGGTCCCATGAGCAGTTCTTC.

This clone was recorded only once. V and J are TRBV2 and TRBJ1-5, with D unclear. Germline CDR1 SNHLY, CDR2 FYNNEI. The CDR3 spans 16 residues. V was clipped by 3 bases and J by 4 bases, with 16 bases between them. CDR3 nucleotides: TGTGCCAGCAGTGAGGGAGTTTTGGTGGGGAATCAGCCCCAGCATTTT. It translates to CASSEGVLVGNQPQHF. The full variable domain, rest sourced from reference TRBV2 and TRBJ1-5, is EPEVTQTPSHQVTQMGQEVILRCVPISNHLYFYWYRQILGQKVEFLVSFYNNEISEKSEIFDDQFSVERPDGSNFTLKIRSTKLEDSAMYFCASSEGVLVGNQPQHFGDGTRLSIL.

As regards this clone: Its ends do not fully match the called genes, so a read error is possible. CDR3 loop: CATSPDRNSYGYTF. The CDR3 region has the DNA TGTGCCACCAGCCCAGACAGAAATTCCTATGGTTACACCTTC. The rearrangement links TRBV15 to TRBJ1-2; possibly TRBD1 for D (5 bases). This CDR3 is 14 amino acids long. Germline loops: CDR1 LNHNV, CDR2 YYDKDF (reference sequence). Full variable domain (rest looked up from reference TRBV15 and TRBJ1-2): DAMVIQNPRYQVTQFGKPVTLSCSQTLNHNVMYWYQQKSSQAPKLLFHYYDKDFNNEADTPDNFQSRRPNTSFCFLDIRSPGLGDTAMYLCATSPDRNSYGYTFGSGTRLTVV.

A few counts support this clone. This chain uses TRBV6-5 with TRBJ1-2, with D maybe TRBD1 (6 bases). Germline values: CDR1 MNHEY, CDR2 SVGAGI. Trimming removed 5 bases from V and 10 bases from J, with 17 bases in between. The CDR3 loop spans 13 amino acids. The CDR3 here is CASSPQGKGSYTF. DNA of the CDR3: TGTGCCAGCAGTCCGCAGGGGAAAGGCTCCTACACCTTC.

J is TRBJ1-1 and V is TRBV18, with D possibly matching TRBD1 (6 bases). CDR3 length equals 15 residues. Looked up from germline, CDR1 is KGHSH and CDR2 is LQKENI. V was shortened by 2 bases and J by 4 bases, with 14 bases between the two germline ends. The CDR3 bases are TGTGCCAGCTCACCAAACAGGGATCGGGTCACTGAAGCTTTCTTT. This encodes CASSPNRDRVTEAFF.

This clone was seen once. The chain has TRBV11-1 and TRBJ1-2, with D perhaps matching TRBD1 (6 bases). Trimming took off 5 bases at V and 8 bases at J, with 18 bases between the two ends. Germline V gene data show CDR1 as SGHAT and CDR2 as FQDESV (reference sequence). The CDR3 has 14 residues. CDR3 in amino acids: CASSRESGARGYTF. The CDR3 nucleotides are TGTGCCAGCAGCCGAGAATCAGGGGCAAGAGGCTACACCTTC.

In its sample, this clone was seen a few times. The chain is built from TRBV28 and TRBJ2-7, with 8 bases matching TRBD1. The CDR3 totals 13 residues. The germline CDR1 and CDR2 sequences are MDHEN and SYDVKM. The chain's CDR3 is CAIGSGGLYEQYF. CDR3 nucleotide sequence: TGTGCAATCGGTTCAGGGGGCTTGTACGAGCAGTACTTC.

The chain recombines TRBV19 with TRBJ1-1, with D perhaps matching TRBD1 (5 bases). V lost 5 bases to trimming and J lost 5 bases, with 12 bases between them. Germline assignment: CDR1 LNHDA and CDR2 SQIVND (reference sequence). The CDR3 is 13 residues long. This chain's CDR3 is CASSSGRRTEAFF. For the CDR3, the DNA is TGTGCCAGTAGTTCAGGGCGGCGGACTGAAGCTTTCTTT.

This chain links TRBV4-1 with TRBJ1-5; D might be TRBD1 (6 bases). The CDR3 extends over 16 amino acids. Between the trimmed V and J ends, which lost 1 base and 9 bases, there was a span of 19 bases. Germline-derived CDR1 and CDR2 are MGHRA and YSYEKL. CDR3 bases: TGCGCCAGCAGCCAAGGGGACAATTTAGGAGTCGGGCCCCAGCATTTT. Translating gives CASSQGDNLGVGPQHF.

As DNA, the CDR3 is TGTGCCAGCAGCCCGACTGGGGGGTCCCAAGAAGCTTTCTTT. Protein: CASSPTGGSQEAFF. The chain joins TRBV6-5 to TRBJ1-1, with D possibly being TRBD1 (5 bases). This CDR3 spans 14 amino acids. Looked up from germline, CDR1 is MNHEY and CDR2 is SVGAGI. V was cut by 6 bases and J by 8 bases, with 19 bases left in between.

The chain employs TRBV7-3 and TRBJ2-3, with TRBD2 matching over 14 bases. Trimming cost V 6 bases and J 6 bases; bases outside gene matches: 8. CDR3 length: 16 residues. The germline V gene encodes CDR1 SGHTA and CDR2 FQGTGA. The CDR3 here is CASSPTSGGAIDTQYF. The CDR3 DNA reads as TGTGCCAGCAGTCCGACTAGCGGGGGGGCAATCGATACGCAGTATTTT.

The chain links TRBV11-2 to TRBJ1-2; tentative D call: TRBD1 (6 bases). This CDR3 has 13 residues. Germline V lookup: CDR1 SGHAT, CDR2 FQNNGV. The V end was cut by 0 bases, the J end by 8 bases, with 10 bases between. The CDR3 DNA reads TGTGCCAGCAGCTTAGAGCCAGGGGCCGGCTACACCTTC. Protein product: CASSLEPGAGYTF.

The chain combines TRBV3-1 (or the pseudogene TRBV3-2) with TRBJ2-1; 9 bases fit TRBD1. Trimming at V came to 4 bases and at J to 2 bases, leaving 6 bases not matched to a gene. Germline V gene sequence: CDR1 LGHDT, CDR2 YNNKEL (reference sequence). The length of the CDR3 is 16 residues. The CDR3 region is CASSLTGDRAYNEQFF. The CDR3 DNA is TGTGCCAGCAGCCTGACAGGGGACAGGGCCTACAATGAGCAGTTCTTC.

The chain carries TRBV2 and TRBJ2-5, with D perhaps TRBD2 (6 bases). CDR3 length: 16 amino acids. The V gene's germline CDR1 is SNHLY and CDR2 FYNNEI. The V gene lost 4 bases and the J gene lost 3 bases, with 18 bases spanning the gap. The CDR3 here is CASSGVARGTEETQYF. Here the CDR3 DNA reads TGTGCCAGCAGTGGGGTAGCGCGGGGAACCGAAGAGACCCAGTACTTC. Full variable domain (remainder filled in from reference TRBV2 and TRBJ2-5): EPEVTQTPSHQVTQMGQEVILRCVPISNHLYFYWYRQILGQKVEFLVSFYNNEISEKSEIFDDQFSVERPDGSNFTLKIRSTKLEDSAMYFCASSGVARGTEETQYFGPGTRLLVL.

This clone was observed a handful of times. The chain employs TRBV30 and TRBJ1-2; 10 bases fit TRBD1. Germline CDR1 and CDR2: GTSNPN and SVGIG (reference sequence). V dropped 3 bases and J dropped 5; count of bases not matched to a gene: 3. The CDR3 sequence is 13 residues long. DNA for the CDR3: TGTGCCTGGAGGGGGACAGGGGTATATGGCTACACCTTC. This gives the protein CAWRGTGVYGYTF.

The V and J genes are TRBV6-1 and TRBJ1-3; D ambiguous. Per germline, CDR1 MNHNS and CDR2 SASEGT. V shed 3 bases and J shed 0 bases, with 6 bases lying between them. This CDR3 spans 14 amino acids. The CDR3 is CASSEATSGNTIYF. The CDR3 region has the DNA TGTGCCAGCAGTGAGGCAACCTCTGGAAACACCATATATTTT.

The V and J genes are TRBV30 and TRBJ2-1, with D unclear. V gave up 4 bases and J gave up 4 bases, with 5 bases separating them. CDR1 is GTSNPN, CDR2 SVGIG, per germline (reference sequence). The CDR3 spans 11 residues. As DNA, the CDR3 is TGTGCCTGGAACTCATACAATGAGCAGTTCTTC. Amino acids: CAWNSYNEQFF.

The chain is built from TRBV18 and TRBJ1-1; a possible D gene is TRBD1 (5 bases). Germline V gene lookup returns CDR1 KGHSH and CDR2 LQKENI. Trimming left V 4 bases short and J 6 bases short, with 9 bases between. The CDR3 consists of 12 residues. The CDR3 nucleotides are TGTGCCAGCTCACTGGACACGTCTGAAGCTTTCTTT. This translates into CASSLDTSEAFF.

The chain recombines TRBV7-3 with TRBJ2-7; possibly TRBD1 for D (5 bases). This CDR3 contains 13 residues. In germline, CDR1 is SGHTA, CDR2 FQGTGA. Deletions cut 5 bases from V and 5 bases from J, with 13 bases between. CDR3: CASSNRQGHEQYF. CDR3 in DNA: TGTGCCAGCAGCAATCGCCAGGGTCACGAGCAGTACTTC.

This clone was seen only a few times. The rearrangement links TRBV6-6 to TRBJ1-3; a weak D match, TRBD1 (5 bases). The V gene lost 4 bases and the J gene lost 1 base, with 14 bases spanning the gap. The CDR3 is 16 amino acids. Germline CDR1 and CDR2: MNHNY and SVGAGI (reference sequence). The CDR3 loop is CASSSAVGGSGNTIYF. In DNA, the CDR3 is TGTGCCAGCAGTTCGGCGGTGGGGGGATCTGGAAACACCATATATTTT.